This TCR beta chain was recorded in a study of T cell responses to AZD1222 COVID-19 vaccine. Repertoires were generated with immunoSEQ multiplex PCR, while TCRdb's copy carries only in-frame clones and drops some. The sample has 240,000 or so clones, approximately 95% seen once. This receptor was taken from an adult in good health. Sample: peripheral blood, taken on day 0 of AZD1222 vaccination.

The CDR3 DNA reads TGTGCCAGCTCACCGGGCGCTAGCAATTCCTACGAGCAGTACTTC. Translated, it gives CASSPGASNSYEQYF. This chain joins TRBV18 and TRBJ2-7; tentative D call: TRBD2 (5 bases). The ends were cut back, 3 bases at V and 1 base at J, with 13 bases in the middle. CDR1 and CDR2 from the germline V gene are KGHSH and LQKENI. The CDR3 contains 15 residues.